The present T cell receptor beta chain was sequenced within a study of blood T cells in healthy people across ages. Study results and limitations: Per million T cells, the diversity of TCR beta decreased roughly linearly as age advanced. Long-lived donors had more naive CD4+ cells and higher diversity than aged donors.

From germline, CDR1 is SNHLY and CDR2 FYNNEI. There are 12 residues in the CDR3. Primed by a sample-barcoded 5' primer and a J-beta primer mix, a second PCR proceeded for 7 to 11 cycles. Every cDNA molecule carried a tag from a template-switch adaptor bearing 12 random nucleotides. In TCRdb, the 5' RACE reads were re-called with MiXCR into one record per CDR3 protein. The sample yields 540,000 or so distinct CDR3 sequences, more than 45% seen once. Comments on this clonotype: Its specificity is unknown.

The chain combines TRBV2 with TRBJ2-7, with a tentative D call TRBD2 (5 bases). The J call may be mistaken, given a closer DNA end match to TRBJ2-4. Material for sequencing was blood. The receptor was derived from a man older than 75 in good health. DNA of the CDR3: TGTGCCACCGGGATACACGAAAACATTCAGTACTTC. It yields the protein CATGIHENIQYF.